The 21 T cell receptor beta chains below all came from one sample that was sequenced in a study of follicular helper T cells after annual influenza vaccination. Sample time point: 2015-2016 season, pre-vaccination. Data came from immunoSEQ multiplex PCR; TCRdb stores just in-frame clones and leaves some out. Here the sample spans approximately 10,000 clones, over 75% being singletons. Sequencing used CXCR5+ CD38- circulating T follicular helper cells from blood, obtained on the day of influenza vaccination. Sample subset: circulating Tfh, non-naive CD4+CXCR5+PD-1+ (ICOS+CD38+ or ICOS-CD38-). The receptor set was obtained from an adult who received the influenza vaccine.

V gene TRBV18 combines with J gene TRBJ2-7; a weak D match, TRBD1 (5 bases). This CDR3 has 13 residues. Between the trimmed V and J ends, which lost 4 bases and 2 bases, there was a span of 9 bases. Germline CDR1 reads KGHSH; CDR2 reads LQKENI. The CDR3 region has the DNA TGTGCCAGCTCACATGACAGTACCTACGAGCAGTACTTC. This gives the protein CASSHDSTYEQYF.

The chain employs TRBV11-3 and TRBJ2-1; 7 bases align to TRBD1. The junction had 4 bases not matched to a gene; V was cut back by 6 bases and J by 2 bases. The CDR3 is made up of 14 amino acids. The germline V gene has CDR1 SGHNT and CDR2 YENEEA. The CDR3 sequence is CASSKTGTYNEQFF. Written as DNA, the CDR3 is TGTGCCAGCAGTAAGACAGGGACCTACAATGAGCAGTTCTTC.

There are a few counts of this clone. V usage is TRBV6-1 and J usage is TRBJ2-3; D is undetermined. The germline V and J ends were trimmed by 3 bases and 7 bases, with 8 bases remaining between them. Germline V gene lookup returns CDR1 MNHNS and CDR2 SASEGT. The length of the CDR3 is 12 residues. The CDR3, as DNA: TGTGCCAGCAGTGAGGCTGGGTATACGCAGTATTTT. As protein: CASSEAGYTQYF.

This clone was recorded only once. The V and J genes are TRBV9 and TRBJ2-3; 8 nucleotides match TRBD2. CDR3 size: 16 residues. Losses at the gene ends were 0 bases for V and 1 base for J; bases not matched to a gene: 4. Germline V gives CDR1 SGDLS, CDR2 YYNGEE. This chain's CDR3 is CASSVAGAGGTDTQYF. CDR3 bases: TGTGCCAGCAGCGTAGCCGGAGCGGGGGGCACAGATACGCAGTATTTT. The full variable domain, with the rest looked up from reference TRBV9 and TRBJ2-3, is DSGVTQTPKHLITATGQRVTLRCSPRSGDLSVYWYQQSLDQGLQFLIQYYNGEERAKGNILERFSAQQFPDLHSELNLSSLELGDSALYFCASSVAGAGGTDTQYFGPGTRLTVL.

J is TRBJ2-2 and V is TRBV4-3; TRBD1 is a possible D gene (6 bases). V lost 3 bases and J lost 3, with 11 bases in between. The CDR3 sequence is 15 residues long. From germline, CDR1 is LGHNA and CDR2 YSLEER. The CDR3 DNA is TGCGCCAGCAGCCACGGCTACAGGGACACCGGGGAGCTGTTTTTT. This encodes CASSHGYRDTGELFF.

The chain recombines TRBV9 with TRBJ2-5, with a tentative D call TRBD1 (5 bases). This CDR3 contains 14 residues. V lost 0 bases to trimming and J lost 7 bases, with 13 bases between them. CDR1 and CDR2 from the germline V gene are SGDLS and YYNGEE. The CDR3 sequence: CASSVEGPWGTQYF. The CDR3 bases are TGTGCCAGCAGCGTAGAGGGGCCCTGGGGGACCCAGTACTTC.

The chain employs TRBV7-3 and TRBJ1-2, with a weak D call TRBD1 (6 bases). Trimming stripped 2 bases from V and 6 bases from J, with 13 bases between. This CDR3 has 14 amino acids. Germline V gives CDR1 SGHTA, CDR2 FQGTGA. The CDR3 sequence is CASSLSVQGDGYTF. The CDR3 DNA follows: TGTGCCAGCAGCTTATCGGTACAGGGCGATGGCTACACCTTC.

This clone was observed once. The chain combines TRBV4-3 with TRBJ2-3; D gene uncertain. Germline V CDR1 and CDR2: LGHNA, YSLEER. Trimming took 1 base from V and 7 from J, leaving 9 bases between them. The CDR3 extends over 13 amino acids. The chain's CDR3 is CASSQVVKNTQYF. The DNA for the CDR3 is TGCGCCAGCAGCCAAGTAGTAAAGAATACGCAGTATTTT.

V usage is TRBV30 and J usage is TRBJ1-2; 9 bases agree with TRBD1. The germline gives CDR1 GTSNPN, CDR2 SVGIG (reference sequence). The CDR3 consists of 15 residues. With V trimmed by 2 bases and J by 2 bases, 6 bases remained unmatched. The CDR3 DNA reads TGTGCCTGGAGTCGTACCGGGACAGGGAACTATGGCTACACCTTC. It yields the protein CAWSRTGTGNYGYTF.

The chain employs TRBV6-6 and TRBJ1-1; 8 nucleotides agree with TRBD1. CDR1 and CDR2 from the germline V gene are MNHNY and SVGAGI (reference sequence). CDR3 length: 15 amino acids. The ends lost 4 bases at V and 1 base at J; junction bases unmatched: 5. CDR3 sequence reads: CASSFQGAGNTEAFF. CDR3 DNA sequence: TGTGCCAGCAGTTTTCAGGGGGCTGGGAACACTGAAGCTTTCTTT.

The V and J genes are TRBV5-6 and TRBJ2-6; D is ambiguous. Trimming removed 3 bases from V and 0 bases from J, with 4 bases in between. CDR1 is SGHDT, CDR2 YYEEEE, per germline. The CDR3 totals 14 residues. The CDR3 DNA is TGTGCCAGCAGCTATGACTCTGGGGCCAACGTCCTGACTTTC. Protein sequence: CASSYDSGANVLTF.

The chain recombines TRBV10-3 with TRBJ2-1; 8 nucleotides agree with TRBD2. After removal of 8 bases from V and 2 bases from J, the junction contained 5 bases not matched to a gene. The germline CDR1 and CDR2 sequences are ENHRY and SYGVKD. The CDR3 is 14 residues long. CDR3 sequence: CAIRPGGPYNEQFF. The CDR3 coding sequence is TGTGCCATCCGGCCGGGGGGGCCCTACAATGAGCAGTTCTTC.

This clone was picked up a small number of times. This sequence joins TRBV19 and TRBJ2-5; 7 positions agree with TRBD2. This CDR3 is built from 15 residues. V lost 4 bases, J lost 5 bases, and 10 bases stayed unmatched. The germline V gene has CDR1 LNHDA and CDR2 SQIVND (reference sequence). CDR3: CASSTGGKERETQYF. The DNA for the CDR3 is TGTGCCAGTAGTACGGGGGGAAAGGAGAGGGAGACCCAGTACTTC.

A remark on this clone: At the DNA level, this CDR3 is encoded by other sequences in the same sample as well. The chain recombines TRBV25-1 with TRBJ2-5; 13 bases map to TRBD2. CDR1 and CDR2 (germline): MGHDK, SYGVNS. The CDR3 consists of 17 residues. The V segment lost 3 bases and the J segment 5 bases; nucleotides outside the gene matches: 9. CDR3 bases: TGTGCCAGCAGTGACAGACTAGCGGGAGGTGTTCGGGAGACCCAGTACTTC. Its translation: CASSDRLAGGVRETQYF.

This clone has more than one count but fewer than ten. The chain uses TRBV28 and TRBJ2-4; 9 bases align to TRBD2. CDR1 is MDHEN and CDR2 is SYDVKM in the germline V gene. J gave up 6 bases and V 5 bases, and 5 bases lay outside the gene matches. The CDR3 consists of 14 residues. The chain's CDR3 is CASSGGGALNIQYF. The CDR3, as DNA: TGTGCCAGCAGTGGCGGGGGGGCCTTAAACATTCAGTACTTC.

The DNA of the CDR3 is TGTGCCAGCAGCTACTCGGAAGGGCGCACAGATACGCAGTATTTT. Protein sequence: CASSYSEGRTDTQYF. V usage is TRBV7-6 and J usage is TRBJ2-3, with unresolved D. V was shortened by 4 bases and J by 1 base, with 12 bases between the two germline ends. This CDR3 region has 15 residues. Germline CDR1 SGHVS, CDR2 FNYEAQ.

This clone came up once. The chain joins TRBV7-2 to TRBJ2-1, with a tentative D call TRBD2 (5 bases). With 2 bases removed from V and 4 bases from J, the gap between germline ends came to 15 bases. Per germline, CDR1 SGHTA and CDR2 FQGNSA. This CDR3 has 16 amino acids. The CDR3 bases are TGTGCCAGCAGCTTAAGTGGTGCTAGCTTGTACAATGAGCAGTTCTTC. Translating it yields CASSLSGASLYNEQFF.

This clone was seen a handful of times. The V gene is TRBV5-1, the J gene TRBJ1-1; unclear D gene. Per germline, CDR1 SGHRS and CDR2 YFSETQ. V shed 4 bases and J shed 6 bases, with 13 bases lying between them. CDR3 length: 13 residues. CDR3: CASSRDTGPEAFF. The CDR3 DNA is TGCGCCAGCAGCCGAGATACGGGCCCTGAAGCTTTCTTT.

The J gene is TRBJ1-1, the V gene TRBV14, with D unclear. Germline values: CDR1 SGHDN, CDR2 FVKESK. V was clipped by 4 bases and J by 1 base, with 7 bases between them. The CDR3 totals 13 residues. In DNA, the CDR3 is TGTGCCAGCAGCCTACTGGCGAACACTGAAGCTTTCTTT. It is translated as CASSLLANTEAFF.

This clone showed up just once. A read error may produce the germline difference seen at one junction end. The V gene is TRBV2, the J gene TRBJ1-2; D not resolved. The CDR3 extends over 13 amino acids. Per the germline V gene, CDR1 is SNHLY and CDR2 is FYNNEI. CDR3 amino acids: CASSVQEGFKSAF. CDR3 nucleotide sequence: TGTGCCAGCAGTGTCCAGGAAGGATTCAAGAGCGCCTTC.

The J gene is TRBJ2-7, the V gene TRBV5-1; TRBD1 matches 8 bases. V lost 2 bases and J lost 3; bases outside the gene matches: 4. The germline gives CDR1 SGHRS, CDR2 YFSETQ. CDR3 length equals 14 residues. CDR3 loop: CASSFQGADYEQYF. CDR3 DNA: TGCGCCAGCAGCTTCCAGGGGGCCGACTACGAGCAGTACTTC.